The source of this T cell receptor (beta chain) is a study of cytomegalovirus exposure and HLA in healthy donors. Points on this clone: No antigen is known for it.

Profiled with immunoSEQ multiplex PCR; TCRdb holds only in-frame clones, not every one. The sample has some 330,000 clones, roughly 90% seen once. Findings and caveats of the study: The study designated over 150 TCR beta chains cytomegalovirus-associated.

The source material was PBMCs. The receptor comes from a woman younger than 30 in good health and CMV-seronegative.

The CDR3, as DNA: TGTGCCAGCAGCGTAGAGGTAGCAGAACGGGGCGAGCAGTACTTC. This gives the protein CASSVEVAERGEQYF. This sequence joins TRBV9 and TRBJ2-7; D is perhaps TRBD2 (5 bases). CDR3 size: 15 residues. The V gene lost 0 bases and the J gene lost 6 bases, with 16 bases spanning the gap. Germline assignment: CDR1 SGDLS and CDR2 YYNGEE.